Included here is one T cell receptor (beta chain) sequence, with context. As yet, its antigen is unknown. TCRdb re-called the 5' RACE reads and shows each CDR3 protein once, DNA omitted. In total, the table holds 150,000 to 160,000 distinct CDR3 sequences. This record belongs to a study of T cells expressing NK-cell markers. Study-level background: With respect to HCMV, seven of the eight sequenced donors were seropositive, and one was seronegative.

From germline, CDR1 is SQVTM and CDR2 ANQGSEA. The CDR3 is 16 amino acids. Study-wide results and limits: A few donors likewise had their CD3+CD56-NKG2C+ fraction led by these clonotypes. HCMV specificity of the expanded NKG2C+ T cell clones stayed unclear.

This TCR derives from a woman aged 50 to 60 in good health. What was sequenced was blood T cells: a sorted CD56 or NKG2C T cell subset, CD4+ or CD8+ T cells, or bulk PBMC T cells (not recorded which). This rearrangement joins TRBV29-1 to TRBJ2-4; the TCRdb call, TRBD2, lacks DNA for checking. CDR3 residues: CSVESQREELENIQYF. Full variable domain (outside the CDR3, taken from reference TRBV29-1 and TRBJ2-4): SAVISQKPSRDICQRGTSLTIQCQVDSQVTMMFWYRQQPGQSLTLIATANQGSEATYESGFVIDKFPISRPNLTFSTLTVSNMSPEDSSIYLCSVESQREELENIQYFGAGTRLSVL.